A selection of T cell receptor beta chains follows, all from one sample in a study of blood T cell repertoires in COVID-19. This table comes from immunoSEQ multiplex PCR, and its TCRdb copy is limited to in-frame clones, with some not included. The sample includes under 300,000 clones, more than 75% seen only once; the top ten take roughly 1.7%. The sample taken for sequencing was PBMCs or T cells enriched from blood (not recorded which). The receptors come from a woman in her 50s who had recovered from COVID-19. The CDR3 runs from the conserved cysteine through the conserved F or W. Each record gives: D gene, CDR3 length, V gene, clone size, J gene, CDR3 DNA, CDR3 protein. The D gene is left open where the match is weak. Clone sizes are given selectively: once, few, many, or a class where the clone is expanded.

d_call: NA
cdr3_length: 14
v_call: TRBV2
clone_size: NA
j_call: TRBJ1-2
cdr3_nt: TGTGCCAGCAGTGGACGACAGTGGAACTATGGCTACACCTTC
cdr3_aa: CASSGRQWNYGYTF

d_call: NA
cdr3_length: 15
v_call: TRBV20-1
clone_size: once
j_call: TRBJ1-1
cdr3_nt: TGCAGTGCTAGTCGAGGAGGGAGGGGGAACACTGAAGCTTTCTTT
cdr3_aa: CSASRGGRGNTEAFF

d_call: NA
cdr3_length: 15
v_call: TRBV5-6
clone_size: NA
j_call: TRBJ1-3
cdr3_nt: TGTGCCAGCAGCTTTACAGGGAGCTCTGGAAACACCATATATTTT
cdr3_aa: CASSFTGSSGNTIYF

d_call: NA
cdr3_length: 19
v_call: TRBV21-1
clone_size: NA
j_call: TRBJ2-7
cdr3_nt: TGTGCCAGCAGCACTCGTCGCCCTGGGCTAGCGGGAGCCCTCTACGAGCAGTACTTC
cdr3_aa: CASSTRRPGLAGALYEQYF

d_call: TRBD2
cdr3_length: 15
v_call: TRBV6-2/TRBV6-3
clone_size: NA
j_call: TRBJ2-7
cdr3_nt: TGTGCCAGCAGTTTCCAAAGAGCGGGACGGGACGAGCAGTACTTC
cdr3_aa: CASSFQRAGRDEQYF

d_call: NA
cdr3_length: 11
v_call: TRBV12-5
clone_size: NA
j_call: TRBJ2-1
cdr3_nt: TGTGCTAGTGCGGAGAGGTATGAGCAGTTCTTC
cdr3_aa: CASAERYEQFF

d_call: NA
cdr3_length: 17
v_call: TRBV12-2
clone_size: NA
j_call: TRBJ2-1
cdr3_nt: TGTGCAAGTCGCTCCGGGGACGGGAGGGCACCCTACAATGAGCAGTTCTTC
cdr3_aa: CASRSGDGRAPYNEQFF

d_call: NA
cdr3_length: 16
v_call: TRBV27
clone_size: NA
j_call: TRBJ2-6
cdr3_nt: TGTGCCAGCAGTTCGACAGGCCTCTCTGGGGCCAACGTCCTGACTTTC
cdr3_aa: CASSSTGLSGANVLTF

d_call: NA
cdr3_length: 17
v_call: TRBV7-2
clone_size: NA
j_call: TRBJ2-7
cdr3_nt: TGTGCCAGCAGCTTAGGGGTCCCGGTCGGGACAATCTACGAGCAGTACTTC
cdr3_aa: CASSLGVPVGTIYEQYF

d_call: TRBD2
cdr3_length: 15
v_call: TRBV5-6
clone_size: NA
j_call: TRBJ2-7
cdr3_nt: TGTGCCAGCAGCTTAGATATAGCGGGATCGGTCGAGCAGTACTTC
cdr3_aa: CASSLDIAGSVEQYF

d_call: TRBD1
cdr3_length: 14
v_call: TRBV5-8
clone_size: NA
j_call: TRBJ2-7
cdr3_nt: TGTGCCAGCAGCTCGACAGGGGGGTGGTACGAGCAGTACTTC
cdr3_aa: CASSSTGGWYEQYF

d_call: NA
cdr3_length: 13
v_call: TRBV11-3
clone_size: once
j_call: TRBJ2-4
cdr3_nt: TGTGCCAGGAGCTTTCGACAGAAAAACATTCAGTACTTC
cdr3_aa: CARSFRQKNIQYF

d_call: NA
cdr3_length: 16
v_call: TRBV5-3
clone_size: NA
j_call: TRBJ1-5
cdr3_nt: TGTGCCAGAAGCTTAAGCTCGAGAGGCCGCAATCAGCCCCAGCATTTT
cdr3_aa: CARSLSSRGRNQPQHF

d_call: TRBD2
cdr3_length: 16
v_call: TRBV6-2/TRBV6-3
clone_size: NA
j_call: TRBJ2-2
cdr3_nt: TGTGCCAGCAGTCAAGGGACTAGCGGGAGTACCGGGGAGCTGTTTTTT
cdr3_aa: CASSQGTSGSTGELFF

d_call: NA
cdr3_length: 14
v_call: TRBV7-9
clone_size: NA
j_call: TRBJ1-1
cdr3_nt: TGTGCCAGCAGCTACCGGGGGGAGGAAACTGAAGCTTTCTTT
cdr3_aa: CASSYRGEETEAFF

d_call: TRBD2
cdr3_length: 18
v_call: TRBV11-3
clone_size: NA
j_call: TRBJ2-7
cdr3_nt: TGTGCCAGCAGATTCCCGGGACTAGCGGGAAGTTGCTCCTACGAGCAGTACTTC
cdr3_aa: CASRFPGLAGSCSYEQYF

d_call: NA
cdr3_length: 15
v_call: TRBV6-5
clone_size: NA
j_call: TRBJ2-4
cdr3_nt: TGTGCCAGCAGTTACGATGGAACAGGGCTGTACATTCAGTACTTC
cdr3_aa: CASSYDGTGLYIQYF

d_call: NA
cdr3_length: 14
v_call: TRBV7-9
clone_size: NA
j_call: TRBJ1-6
cdr3_nt: TGTGCCAGCAGCTGGGCCCTTTCAAATTCACCCCTCCACTTT
cdr3_aa: CASSWALSNSPLHF

d_call: NA
cdr3_length: 15
v_call: TRBV11-1
clone_size: NA
j_call: TRBJ1-2
cdr3_nt: TGTGCCAGCAGCTATGAACCCGCAGCGTACTATGGCTACACCTTC
cdr3_aa: CASSYEPAAYYGYTF

d_call: TRBD1
cdr3_length: 15
v_call: TRBV23-1
clone_size: NA
j_call: TRBJ1-1
cdr3_nt: TGCGCCAGCATTTGCGACAGGGGGCGCCAATCGGGAGCTTTCTTT
cdr3_aa: CASICDRGRQSGAFF

d_call: NA
cdr3_length: 15
v_call: TRBV18
clone_size: NA
j_call: TRBJ1-4
cdr3_nt: TGTGCCAGCTCATCTCGAACAGGGAGGGATGAAAAACTGTTTTTT
cdr3_aa: CASSSRTGRDEKLFF

d_call: TRBD2
cdr3_length: 16
v_call: TRBV24-1
clone_size: NA
j_call: TRBJ2-2
cdr3_nt: TGTGCCACCAGTGATGTGTCCGTGGGAGGGGCCGGGGAGCTGTTTTTT
cdr3_aa: CATSDVSVGGAGELFF

d_call: TRBD1
cdr3_length: 17
v_call: TRBV4-1
clone_size: NA
j_call: TRBJ2-7
cdr3_nt: TGCGCCAGCAGCCGGGGCGGGACAGGGGGCGGCTCCTACGAGCAGTACTTC
cdr3_aa: CASSRGGTGGGSYEQYF

d_call: TRBD2
cdr3_length: 15
v_call: TRBV3-1/TRBV3-2
clone_size: NA
j_call: TRBJ2-5
cdr3_nt: TGTGCCAGCAGCCAAGTAGCGGGAGTGGGTGAGACCCAGTACTTC
cdr3_aa: CASSQVAGVGETQYF

d_call: TRBD1
cdr3_length: 14
v_call: TRBV6-5
clone_size: NA
j_call: TRBJ2-7
cdr3_nt: TGTGCCAGCCAACGACAGGGGTTGGCCTACGAGCAGTACTTC
cdr3_aa: CASQRQGLAYEQYF

d_call: NA
cdr3_length: 15
v_call: TRBV9
clone_size: NA
j_call: TRBJ2-2
cdr3_nt: TGTGCCAGCAGCGTAGTCCACACCAACACCGGGGAGCTGTTTTTT
cdr3_aa: CASSVVHTNTGELFF

d_call: NA
cdr3_length: 13
v_call: TRBV29-1
clone_size: NA
j_call: TRBJ2-2
cdr3_nt: TGCAGCGTTCGGCAGACTAACACCGGGGAGCTGTTTTTT
cdr3_aa: CSVRQTNTGELFF

d_call: NA
cdr3_length: 13
v_call: TRBV5-4
clone_size: NA
j_call: TRBJ2-5
cdr3_nt: TGTGCCAGCAGCTTAGCGGCCCAAGAGACCCAGTACTTC
cdr3_aa: CASSLAAQETQYF

d_call: TRBD2
cdr3_length: 15
v_call: TRBV5-1
clone_size: once
j_call: TRBJ2-7
cdr3_nt: TGCGCCAGCAGCTTGGGACTAGCGGGATTTTACGAGCAGTACTTC
cdr3_aa: CASSLGLAGFYEQYF

d_call: NA
cdr3_length: 15
v_call: TRBV7-2
clone_size: NA
j_call: TRBJ1-5
cdr3_nt: TGTGCCAGCAGACCGGGGAGGGTAGGGGATCAGCCCCAGCATTTT
cdr3_aa: CASRPGRVGDQPQHF

d_call: NA
cdr3_length: 19
v_call: TRBV12-2
clone_size: few
j_call: TRBJ2-6
cdr3_nt: TGTGCAAGTCGCCGGGGACTAGCGGGATTGAGCTCTGGGGCCAACGTCCTGACTTTC
cdr3_aa: CASRRGLAGLSSGANVLTF

d_call: NA
cdr3_length: 13
v_call: TRBV3-1/TRBV3-2
clone_size: NA
j_call: TRBJ1-5
cdr3_nt: TGTGCCAGTGGGGGGGCAAGCAATCAGCCCCAGCATTTT
cdr3_aa: CASGGASNQPQHF

d_call: NA
cdr3_length: 13
v_call: TRBV19
clone_size: NA
j_call: TRBJ1-5
cdr3_nt: TGTGCTGTCTCGGTTGTTGGCAATCAGCCCCAGCATTTT
cdr3_aa: CAVSVVGNQPQHF

d_call: NA
cdr3_length: 13
v_call: TRBV5-1
clone_size: NA
j_call: TRBJ1-2
cdr3_nt: TGCGCCAGCACTCCGGGACATTCCTATGGCTACACCTTC
cdr3_aa: CASTPGHSYGYTF

d_call: NA
cdr3_length: 19
v_call: TRBV9
clone_size: NA
j_call: TRBJ2-2
cdr3_nt: TGTGCCAGCAGCGTAGCTAAAAGCGCGCCGAGGACGAACACCGGGGAGCTGTTTTTT
cdr3_aa: CASSVAKSAPRTNTGELFF

d_call: NA
cdr3_length: 12
v_call: TRBV5-6
clone_size: NA
j_call: TRBJ1-5
cdr3_nt: TGTGCCAGCGGTTCCGGGTTCCAGCCCCAGCATTTT
cdr3_aa: CASGSGFQPQHF

d_call: TRBD1
cdr3_length: 13
v_call: TRBV11-1
clone_size: NA
j_call: TRBJ1-5
cdr3_nt: TGTGCCAGCAGCCGGACAGGCGCAATGCCCCAGCATTTT
cdr3_aa: CASSRTGAMPQHF

d_call: NA
cdr3_length: 14
v_call: TRBV6-6
clone_size: once
j_call: TRBJ2-7
cdr3_nt: TGTGCCAGCAGTTACTCGGTCGCCTCAGGTGAGCAGTACTTC
cdr3_aa: CASSYSVASGEQYF

d_call: NA
cdr3_length: 14
v_call: TRBV7-9
clone_size: NA
j_call: TRBJ2-7
cdr3_nt: TGTGCCAGCAGCTCGAGAGGAAACTCCTACGAGCAGTACTTC
cdr3_aa: CASSSRGNSYEQYF

d_call: TRBD2
cdr3_length: 14
v_call: TRBV18
clone_size: NA
j_call: TRBJ2-1
cdr3_nt: TGTGCCAGCTCACCACTAGCGGGGAACAATGAGCAGTTCTTC
cdr3_aa: CASSPLAGNNEQFF

d_call: TRBD2
cdr3_length: 19
v_call: TRBV11-2
clone_size: NA
j_call: TRBJ2-2
cdr3_nt: TGTGCCAGCAGCTTAGCGGGACTAGCGGGAGGACGGAACACCGGGGAGCTGTTTTTT
cdr3_aa: CASSLAGLAGGRNTGELFF

d_call: TRBD2
cdr3_length: 16
v_call: TRBV4-2
clone_size: many
j_call: TRBJ2-5
cdr3_nt: TGTGCCAGCAGCCTCGGGTTGGGACTAAGCCAAGAGACCCAGTACTTC
cdr3_aa: CASSLGLGLSQETQYF

d_call: NA
cdr3_length: 13
v_call: TRBV18
clone_size: once
j_call: TRBJ2-7
cdr3_nt: TGTGCCAGCTCACCCGGACAGAACACCGAGCAGTACTTC
cdr3_aa: CASSPGQNTEQYF

d_call: TRBD1
cdr3_length: 14
v_call: TRBV27
clone_size: NA
j_call: TRBJ2-7
cdr3_nt: TGTGCCAGCAGTATAGGGACAGTACCCTACGAGCAGTACTTC
cdr3_aa: CASSIGTVPYEQYF

d_call: TRBD1
cdr3_length: 14
v_call: TRBV29-1
clone_size: NA
j_call: TRBJ2-7
cdr3_nt: TGCAGCGTTGAAGGTCCAGGGGGCGAGTACGAGCAGTACTTC
cdr3_aa: CSVEGPGGEYEQYF

d_call: NA
cdr3_length: 16
v_call: TRBV28
clone_size: NA
j_call: TRBJ2-5
cdr3_nt: TGTGCCAGCAGTTTAAGGGACTCAGCCTTGCAAGAGACCCAGTACTTC
cdr3_aa: CASSLRDSALQETQYF

d_call: NA
cdr3_length: 14
v_call: TRBV10-1
clone_size: NA
j_call: TRBJ1-1
cdr3_nt: TGCGCCAGCAGTGAAAGTCCAGGGAACACTGAAGCTTTCTTT
cdr3_aa: CASSESPGNTEAFF

d_call: TRBD1
cdr3_length: 16
v_call: TRBV6-1
clone_size: NA
j_call: TRBJ1-5
cdr3_nt: TGTGCCAGCAGTGATCGGGACAGGGGCTTCAATCAGCCCCAGCATTTT
cdr3_aa: CASSDRDRGFNQPQHF

d_call: NA
cdr3_length: 17
v_call: TRBV18
clone_size: NA
j_call: TRBJ1-4
cdr3_nt: TGTGCCAGCTCACCATCGGGAGGACAGCTAGGAGGTGAAAAACTGTTTTTT
cdr3_aa: CASSPSGGQLGGEKLFF

d_call: NA
cdr3_length: 15
v_call: TRBV6-6
clone_size: NA
j_call: TRBJ1-6
cdr3_nt: TGTGCCAGCAGTTCCAGGGGCTTGAATAATTCACCCCTCCACTTT
cdr3_aa: CASSSRGLNNSPLHF

d_call: NA
cdr3_length: 16
v_call: TRBV2
clone_size: NA
j_call: TRBJ1-2
cdr3_nt: TGTGCCAGCAGGGAGGAACTAGCTGGGAACAGCTTGGGCTACACCTTC
cdr3_aa: CASREELAGNSLGYTF

d_call: TRBD2
cdr3_length: 15
v_call: TRBV11-3
clone_size: few
j_call: TRBJ2-1
cdr3_nt: TGTGCCAGCAGCTTCTCTAGCGGGAGTTTCGATGAGCAGTTCTTC
cdr3_aa: CASSFSSGSFDEQFF

d_call: TRBD1
cdr3_length: 15
v_call: TRBV2
clone_size: few
j_call: TRBJ2-2
cdr3_nt: TGTGCCAGCAGTGTAGGACAGGGGAATACCGGGGAGCTGTTTTTT
cdr3_aa: CASSVGQGNTGELFF

d_call: TRBD2
cdr3_length: 16
v_call: TRBV30
clone_size: NA
j_call: TRBJ2-7
cdr3_nt: TGTGCCTGGAGTGTAGGCACTAGCGGGAGTAGGGTCGGGCAGTACTTC
cdr3_aa: CAWSVGTSGSRVGQYF

d_call: NA
cdr3_length: 15
v_call: TRBV5-1
clone_size: NA
j_call: TRBJ2-3
cdr3_nt: TGCGCCAGCAGCCCAGAAAGCGGGAGCACAGATACGCAGTATTTT
cdr3_aa: CASSPESGSTDTQYF

d_call: TRBD2
cdr3_length: 15
v_call: TRBV6-2/TRBV6-3
clone_size: NA
j_call: TRBJ2-3
cdr3_nt: TGTGCCAGCAGCCCTCGCGGGAGAGGCACAGATACGCAGTATTTT
cdr3_aa: CASSPRGRGTDTQYF

d_call: TRBD1
cdr3_length: 16
v_call: TRBV7-9
clone_size: NA
j_call: TRBJ2-3
cdr3_nt: TGTGCCAGCGACCCACTCCCCGGACAGGGGTCAGATACGCAGTATTTT
cdr3_aa: CASDPLPGQGSDTQYF

d_call: NA
cdr3_length: 13
v_call: TRBV5-8
clone_size: NA
j_call: TRBJ2-5
cdr3_nt: TGTGCCAGCCCTCAGCGGCCCCAAGAGACCCAGTACTTC
cdr3_aa: CASPQRPQETQYF

d_call: TRBD2
cdr3_length: 15
v_call: TRBV28
clone_size: few
j_call: TRBJ2-7
cdr3_nt: TGTGCCAGCCTTGGGGGGGGGTCCTTGGGATACGAGCAGTACTTC
cdr3_aa: CASLGGGSLGYEQYF